A single T cell receptor beta chain is shown here with its context. Its cognate antigen has yet to be identified. Per-nucleotide qualities are absent, and no much larger clonotype sits a single base away. This specimen comes from a study of radiotherapy plus CTLA-4 blockade in lung cancer listed by TCRdb under 2018. Background on the whole study: Objective responses were observed in around 20% of enrolled patients, and disease control was achieved in roughly 30%. What the work shows at the level of the full study, not this receptor alone: After treatment with radiotherapy and ipilimumab, TCR clones that came from tumors expanded in the peripheral blood. Early dynamic changes in blood T cell clones, together with increased serum interferon-beta after radiation, were reported as the strongest predictors of response.

From the cysteine up to the phenylalanine, the CDR3 has a length of 16 residues. Solely the CDR3 DNA is kept, with 48 bases framed from the first base. Trimming takes 4 bases from V and 0 bases from J, and the germline ends sit 13 bases apart. According to the germline V gene, CDR1 reads SNHLY and CDR2 reads FYNNEI. The study evaluated CTLA-4 blockade (ipilimumab) given together with focal radiation therapy in patients who had chemo-refractory metastatic non-small-cell lung cancer. The library was generated by the immunoSEQ multiplex PCR assay. TCRdb limited this immuneACCESS table to in-frame rearrangements with V and J called. A share of clones is missing; checked studies link under half to unresolved V genes, and the rest is unexplained. The sample table holds some 110,000 clones, of which over 75% were seen once. Roughly 2.3% of the sample comes from the top ten.

The chain is made from TRBV2 and TRBJ1-3; 6 matching bases give a weak D call of TRBD1. The source is a human donor with non-small cell lung cancer that progressed on radiotherapy plus ipilimumab. Some clones in this sample may be carry-over from other donors' samples. The material was peripheral blood, obtained from a patient treated with radiotherapy plus ipilimumab. The DNA sequence is TGTGCCAGCAGTGGGACAGTGACCTTCTCTGGAAACACCATATATTTT. This encodes CASSGTVTFSGNTIYF. The entire variable domain, with the stretches around the CDR3 drawn from the reference TRBV2 and TRBJ1-3 proteins, is EPEVTQTPSHQVTQMGQEVILRCVPISNHLYFYWYRQILGQKVEFLVSFYNNEISEKSEIFDDQFSVERPDGSNFTLKIRSTKLEDSAMYFCASSGTVTFSGNTIYFGEGSWLTVV.